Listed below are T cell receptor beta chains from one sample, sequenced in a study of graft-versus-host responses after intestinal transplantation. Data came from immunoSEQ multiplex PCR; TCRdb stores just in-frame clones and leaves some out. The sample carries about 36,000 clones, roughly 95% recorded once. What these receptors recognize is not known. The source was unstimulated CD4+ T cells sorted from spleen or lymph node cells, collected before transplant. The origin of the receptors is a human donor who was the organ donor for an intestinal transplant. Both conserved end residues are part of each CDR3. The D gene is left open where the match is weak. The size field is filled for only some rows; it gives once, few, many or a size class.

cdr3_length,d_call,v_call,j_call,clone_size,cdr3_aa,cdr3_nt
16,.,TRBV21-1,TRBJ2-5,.,CASSLGSGTVQETQYF,TGTGCCAGCAGCCTGGGTTCCGGGACCGTACAAGAGACCCAGTACTTC
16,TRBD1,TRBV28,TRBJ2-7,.,CASSFTYRTGDYEQYF,TGTGCCAGCAGTTTTACCTACCGGACAGGGGACTACGAGCAGTACTTC
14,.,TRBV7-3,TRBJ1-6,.,CASSLDGPNSPLHF,TGTGCCAGCAGCTTGGACGGCCCCAATTCACCCCTCCACTTT
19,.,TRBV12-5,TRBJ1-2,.,CASGPLIPRGSIANYGYTF,TGTGCTAGTGGTCCCTTGATCCCCCGGGGTTCTATAGCTAACTATGGCTACACCTTC
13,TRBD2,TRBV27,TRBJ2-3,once,CASSPGLVYTQYF,TGTGCCAGCAGTCCGGGACTAGTATATACGCAGTATTTT
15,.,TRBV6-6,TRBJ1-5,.,CASTGTYYSNQPQHF,TGTGCCAGCACCGGGACGTATTATAGCAATCAGCCCCAGCATTTT
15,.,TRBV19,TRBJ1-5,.,CASRTERYSNQPQHF,TGTGCCAGTAGGACGGAAAGATATAGCAATCAGCCCCAGCATTTT
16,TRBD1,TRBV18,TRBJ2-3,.,CASSPSRTGESDTQYF,TGTGCCAGCTCACCGTCAAGGACAGGGGAGTCAGATACGCAGTATTTT
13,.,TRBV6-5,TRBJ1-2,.,CASSYTGRNGYTF,TGTGCCAGCAGTTACACAGGGAGGAATGGCTACACCTTC
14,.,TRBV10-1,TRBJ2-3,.,CASSETIRTDTQYF,TGCGCCAGCAGTGAGACTATTCGCACAGATACGCAGTATTTT
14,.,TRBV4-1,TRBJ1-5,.,CASSQEQRRQPQHF,TGCGCCAGCAGCCAAGAACAGCGGAGACAGCCCCAGCATTTT
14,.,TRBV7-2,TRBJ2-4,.,CASSSPSRGNIQYF,TGTGCCAGCAGCTCCCCCTCCAGGGGAAACATTCAGTACTTC
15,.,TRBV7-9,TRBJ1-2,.,CASSLLVRGNYGYTF,TGTGCCAGCAGCTTATTAGTAAGGGGAAACTATGGCTACACCTTC
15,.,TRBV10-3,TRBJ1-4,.,CAISETSGTNEKLFF,TGTGCCATCAGTGAGACGTCGGGGACTAATGAAAAACTGTTTTTT
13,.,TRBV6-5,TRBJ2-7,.,CASSLSVSYEQYF,TGTGCCAGCAGTCTCTCGGTCTCCTACGAGCAGTACTTC
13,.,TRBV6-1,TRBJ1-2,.,CAARSGSGDGYTF,TGTGCCGCGCGGTCAGGCTCAGGGGATGGCTACACCTTC
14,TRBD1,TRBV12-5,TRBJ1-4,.,CASGGQGANEKLFF,TGTGCTAGTGGTGGACAGGGGGCTAATGAAAAACTGTTTTTT
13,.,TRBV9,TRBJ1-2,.,CASSAGHSYGYTF,TGTGCCAGCAGCGCGGGACACAGCTATGGCTACACCTTC
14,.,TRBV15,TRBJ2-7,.,CATSRADSGNEQYF,TGTGCCACCAGCAGAGCCGATTCAGGAAACGAGCAGTACTTC
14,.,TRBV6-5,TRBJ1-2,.,CASSFQGGAYGYTF,TGTGCCAGCAGTTTTCAAGGGGGGGCCTATGGCTACACCTTC
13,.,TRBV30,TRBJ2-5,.,CAWDYLYQETQYF,TGTGCCTGGGACTACCTCTACCAAGAGACCCAGTACTTC
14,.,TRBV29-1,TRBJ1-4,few,CSVEGGRAREKLFF,TGCAGCGTTGAAGGGGGCAGGGCGCGGGAAAAACTGTTTTTT
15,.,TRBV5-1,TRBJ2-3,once,CASSPRRGGADTQYF,TGCGCCAGCAGCCCCCGAAGGGGGGGGGCAGATACGCAGTATTTT
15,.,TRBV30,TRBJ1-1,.,CAWSLRRGTNTEAFF,TGTGCCTGGAGTCTCCGGCGGGGGACAAACACTGAAGCTTTCTTT
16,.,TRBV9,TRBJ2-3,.,CASSVDAPSSTDTQYF,TGTGCCAGCAGCGTAGACGCCCCTTCTAGCACAGATACGCAGTATTTT
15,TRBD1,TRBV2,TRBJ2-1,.,CASSEEGGRYNEQFF,TGTGCCAGCAGTGAGGAAGGGGGCCGATATAATGAGCAGTTCTTC
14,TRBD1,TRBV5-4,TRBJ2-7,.,CASSPRTGQSEQYF,TGTGCCAGCAGCCCACGGACAGGGCAAAGCGAGCAGTACTTC
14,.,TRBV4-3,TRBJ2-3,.,CASSGRGATDTQYF,TGCGCCAGCAGTGGGCGGGGAGCCACAGATACGCAGTATTTT
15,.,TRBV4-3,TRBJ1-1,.,CASSQEPGMNTEAFF,TGCGCCAGCAGCCAAGAGCCAGGTATGAACACTGAAGCTTTCTTT
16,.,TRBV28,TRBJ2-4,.,CASSQFRDIAKNIQYF,TGTGCCAGCAGTCAATTCCGGGACATAGCCAAAAACATTCAGTACTTC
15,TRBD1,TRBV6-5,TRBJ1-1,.,CASSQTGVGNTEAFF,TGTGCCAGCAGTCAGACAGGGGTGGGGAACACTGAAGCTTTCTTT
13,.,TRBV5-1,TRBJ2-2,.,CASSSVPTGELFF,TGCGCCAGCAGCTCAGTTCCCACCGGGGAGCTGTTTTTT
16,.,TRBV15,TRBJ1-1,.,CATSRVSGVSGTEAFF,TGTGCCACCAGCAGAGTTTCAGGGGTATCGGGCACTGAAGCTTTCTTT
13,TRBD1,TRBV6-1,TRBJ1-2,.,CACARDRANGYTF,TGTGCCTGCGCTCGGGACAGGGCAAATGGCTACACCTTC
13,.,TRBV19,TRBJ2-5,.,CASSMLARETQYF,TGTGCCAGTAGTATGCTAGCCCGGGAGACCCAGTACTTC
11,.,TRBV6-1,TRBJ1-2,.,CASSYTYGYTF,TGTGCCAGCAGTTACACCTATGGCTACACCTTC
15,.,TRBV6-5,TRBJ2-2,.,CASSLKGRGTGELFF,TGTGCCAGCAGCTTGAAGGGAAGGGGGACCGGGGAGCTGTTTTTT
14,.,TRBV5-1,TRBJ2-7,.,CASSLEYGSYEQYF,TGCGCCAGCAGCTTGGAATACGGCTCCTACGAGCAGTACTTC
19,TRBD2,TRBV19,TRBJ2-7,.,CASSIALLRRRGATYEQYF,TGTGCCAGTAGTATAGCCCTCTTGCGTCGGCGGGGGGCCACCTACGAGCAGTACTTC
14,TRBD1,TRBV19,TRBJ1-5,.,CASSPTGANQPQHF,TGTGCCAGTAGCCCGACAGGGGCCAATCAGCCCCAGCATTTT
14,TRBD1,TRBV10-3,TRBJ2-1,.,CARQGGGLYNEQFF,TGTGCCAGACAGGGGGGGGGACTTTACAATGAGCAGTTCTTC
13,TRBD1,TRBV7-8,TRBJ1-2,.,CASSFTGDYGYTF,TGTGCCAGCAGCTTTACAGGGGACTATGGCTACACCTTC
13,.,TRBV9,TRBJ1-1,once,CASSVDTNTEAFF,TGTGCCAGCAGCGTAGACACGAACACTGAAGCTTTCTTT
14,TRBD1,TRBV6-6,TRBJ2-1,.,CASSKGQGYNEQFF,TGTGCCAGCAGTAAAGGACAGGGTTACAATGAGCAGTTCTTC
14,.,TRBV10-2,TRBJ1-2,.,CASSELGGGYGYTF,TGCGCCAGCAGTGAACTTGGGGGCGGCTATGGCTACACCTTC
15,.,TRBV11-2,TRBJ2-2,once,CASSLDRGVTGELFF,TGTGCCAGCAGCTTAGACAGGGGTGTAACCGGGGAGCTGTTTTTT
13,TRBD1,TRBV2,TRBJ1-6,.,CASSDRGHSPLHF,TGTGCCAGCAGTGACAGGGGGCATTCACCCCTCCACTTT
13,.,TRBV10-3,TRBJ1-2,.,CAITRQEGYGYTF,TGTGCCATCACGCGGCAGGAGGGCTATGGCTACACCTTC
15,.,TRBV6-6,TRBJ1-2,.,CASSYSENTNYGYTF,TGTGCCAGCAGTTACTCGGAGAACACCAACTATGGCTACACCTTC
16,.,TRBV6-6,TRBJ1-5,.,CASGLSAGISNQPQHF,TGTGCCAGCGGCCTTTCGGCGGGAATTAGCAATCAGCCCCAGCATTTT
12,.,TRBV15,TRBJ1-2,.,CATSRDNYGYTF,TGTGCCACCAGCAGAGATAACTATGGCTACACCTTC
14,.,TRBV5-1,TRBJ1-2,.,CASSLRRSGYGYTF,TGCGCCAGCAGCTTGAGGAGGTCGGGCTATGGCTACACCTTC
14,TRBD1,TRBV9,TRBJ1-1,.,CAGSKGASNTEAFF,TGTGCCGGTTCCAAGGGGGCATCGAACACTGAAGCTTTCTTT
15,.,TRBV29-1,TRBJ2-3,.,CSVDGAGASTDTQYF,TGCAGCGTTGACGGCGCGGGGGCTAGCACAGATACGCAGTATTTT
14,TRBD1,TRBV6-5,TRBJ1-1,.,CASSYLGGGTEAFF,TGTGCCAGCAGTTACTTAGGGGGCGGAACTGAAGCTTTCTTT